A selection of T cell receptor beta chains follows, all from one sample in a study of blood T cell repertoires in COVID-19. Some clones are missing from TCRdb's copy, which holds only in-frame ones; the method was immunoSEQ multiplex PCR. The table includes about 170,000 clones, about 89% detected once. What was sequenced was peripheral blood. Receptor source: a man aged 65 to 79 with acute or convalescent COVID-19. CDR3s include the opening cysteine and the closing phenylalanine or tryptophan. Fields, in order: V gene, D gene, J gene, clone size, CDR3 DNA, CDR3 protein. A D gene is named only where the DNA matches it firmly. Clone size appears in some rows only: once, few, many, or a class for an expanded clone.

TRBV6-2/TRBV6-3	NA	TRBJ2-3	NA	TGTGCCAGCAGTTACCCTCCCCGGGGAGATACGCAGTATTTT	CASSYPPRGDTQYF
TRBV28	TRBD1	TRBJ1-2	NA	TGTGCCAGCAGTTTCGGGGACAGGGGTTTATCTGGCTACACCTTC	CASSFGDRGLSGYTF
TRBV6-5	TRBD1	TRBJ1-2	NA	TGTGCCAGCAGTTACGGGGGACAGCCCTATGGCTACACCTTC	CASSYGGQPYGYTF
TRBV6-2/TRBV6-3	TRBD2	TRBJ2-5	once	TGTGCCAGCAGTTTGGGCGGGGGATTAAAGACCCAGTACTTC	CASSLGGGLKTQYF
TRBV6-2/TRBV6-3	NA	TRBJ1-2	once	TGTGCCAGCAGTTACATATACAGGCCGACGAACTATGGCTACACCTTC	CASSYIYRPTNYGYTF
TRBV12-3/TRBV12-4	TRBD1	TRBJ2-3	NA	TGTGCCAGCAGTCGACAGGGAGATACGCAGTATTTT	CASSRQGDTQYF
TRBV3-1/TRBV3-2	NA	TRBJ1-2	NA	TGTGCCAGCAGCCTCGGGGGATACTATGGCTACACCTTC	CASSLGGYYGYTF
TRBV30	NA	TRBJ1-5	NA	TGTGCCTGGAGTCTTAGAGGGTATCTTTTCGGGCCCCAGCATTTT	CAWSLRGYLFGPQHF
TRBV13	NA	TRBJ1-5	NA	TGTGCCAGCAGCTTAGGTCATAGCAATCAGCCCCAGCATTTT	CASSLGHSNQPQHF
TRBV7-3	TRBD2	TRBJ2-1	NA	TGTGCCAGCAGCTCCGGGACTAGCGCCTACAATGAGCAGTTCTTC	CASSSGTSAYNEQFF
TRBV19	NA	TRBJ2-3	NA	TGTGCCAGTGGCACCACAGATACGCAGTATTTT	CASGTTDTQYF
TRBV30	NA	TRBJ1-6	NA	TGTGCCTGGAGTGTGTCTGGGGCAGCTAATAATTCACCCCTCCACTTT	CAWSVSGAANNSPLHF
TRBV18	TRBD1	TRBJ1-2	NA	TGTGCCAGCTCACCGGGACAGACCCTCTATGGCTACACCTTC	CASSPGQTLYGYTF
TRBV10-3	NA	TRBJ2-3	NA	TGTGCCATCAGTGTGATGGCGGGAAGCACAGATACGCAGTATTTT	CAISVMAGSTDTQYF
TRBV5-5	NA	TRBJ1-1	NA	TGTGCCAGCAGCTTGGAAGTTCGGGGAGTCGCTTTCTTT	CASSLEVRGVAFF